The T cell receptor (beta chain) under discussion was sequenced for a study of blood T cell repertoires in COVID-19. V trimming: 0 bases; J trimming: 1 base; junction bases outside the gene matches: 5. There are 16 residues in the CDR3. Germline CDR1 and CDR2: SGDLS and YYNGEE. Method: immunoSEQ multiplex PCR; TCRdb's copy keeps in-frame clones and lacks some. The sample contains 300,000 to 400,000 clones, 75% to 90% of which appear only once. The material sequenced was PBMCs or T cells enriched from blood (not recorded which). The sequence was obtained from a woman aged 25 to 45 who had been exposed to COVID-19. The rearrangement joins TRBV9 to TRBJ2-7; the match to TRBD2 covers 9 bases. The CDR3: CASSVAPLAGSYEQYF. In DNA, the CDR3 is TGTGCCAGCAGCGTAGCTCCCCTAGCGGGGTCCTACGAGCAGTACTTC.